The clone carrying this TCR beta chain appeared many times. Its antigen is undetermined. This entry belongs to a study of T cell repertoires in cytomegalovirus infection. For the study at large: CMV infection together with matching HLA type was indicated by public TCR beta signatures.

Study results and caveats: In two of eight donors, the top clonotype was HLA-C-restricted CMV-specific. Summed public TCR beta family frequency identified CMV carriers bearing the relevant HLA.

The V end was cut by 1 base, the J end by 1 base, with 7 bases between. The CDR3 runs 13 residues. Per the germline V gene, CDR1 is GTSNPN and CDR2 is SVGIG (reference sequence). TCRdb recomputed calls from the reads with MiXCR, one row per CDR3 protein. The sample carries about 210,000 distinct CDR3 sequences, roughly 6.5% recorded once. The sequence derives from a human donor in good health (CMV status not recorded). Some clones in this sample may be carry-over from other donors' samples. The sequenced sample consisted of PBMCs. This chain links TRBV30 with TRBJ2-5; D unclear. CDR3 DNA: TGTGCCTGGAGTGGGGGAATCCAAGAGACCCAGTACTTC. Protein: CAWSGGIQETQYF. Drawing the rest from reference TRBV30 and TRBJ2-5, the complete variable domain is SQTIHQWPATLVQPVGSPLSLECTVEGTSNPNLYWYRQAAGRGLQLLFYSVGIGQISSEVPQNLSASRPQDRQFILSSKKLLLSDSGFYLCAWSGGIQETQYFGPGTRLLVL.